A selection of T cell receptor beta chains follows, all from one sample in a study of cytomegalovirus exposure and HLA in healthy donors. Data came from immunoSEQ multiplex PCR; TCRdb stores just in-frame clones and leaves some out. The sample carries roughly 120,000 clones, 79% recorded once. The sequencing input was PBMCs. The receptors shown here come from a woman under 30 in good health and CMV-seropositive. The CDR3 runs from the conserved cysteine through the conserved F or W. A D gene is named only where the DNA matches it firmly. Only some rows state a clone size, as once, few, many or a class for expanded clones.

j_gene: TRBJ2-7
v_gene: TRBV4-1
d_gene: -
abundance: -
CDR3aa: CASSQESGSSYEQYF
CDR3nt: TGCGCCAGCAGCCAAGAGAGCGGAAGCTCCTACGAGCAGTACTTC

j_gene: TRBJ1-3
v_gene: TRBV5-1
d_gene: -
abundance: -
CDR3aa: CASSPGVSAGNTIYF
CDR3nt: TGCGCCAGCAGCCCAGGGGTCTCGGCTGGAAACACCATATATTTT

j_gene: TRBJ2-3
v_gene: TRBV9
d_gene: TRBD2
abundance: -
CDR3aa: CASSPRLAGLTDTQYF
CDR3nt: TGTGCCAGCAGCCCCCGACTAGCGGGGCTCACAGATACGCAGTATTTT

j_gene: TRBJ1-4
v_gene: TRBV7-9
d_gene: TRBD1
abundance: -
CDR3aa: CASSTGTGDEKLFF
CDR3nt: TGTGCCAGCAGTACAGGGACAGGGGATGAAAAACTGTTTTTT

j_gene: TRBJ1-2
v_gene: TRBV4-1
d_gene: -
abundance: -
CDR3aa: CASSQDRYRGNYGYTF
CDR3nt: TGCGCCAGCAGCCAAGATCGGTACCGAGGAAACTATGGCTACACCTTC

j_gene: TRBJ1-5
v_gene: TRBV30
d_gene: -
abundance: -
CDR3aa: CAWKADRSNQPQHF
CDR3nt: TGTGCCTGGAAAGCCGACAGGAGCAATCAGCCCCAGCATTTT

j_gene: TRBJ2-1
v_gene: TRBV7-9
d_gene: -
abundance: -
CDR3aa: CSSSLTGGGKQFF
CDR3nt: TGTTCCAGCAGCTTAACTGGGGGAGGTAAGCAGTTCTTC

j_gene: TRBJ1-2
v_gene: TRBV7-9
d_gene: TRBD1
abundance: -
CDR3aa: CASSSLDRPTSYGYTF
CDR3nt: TGTGCCAGCAGCTCCCTGGACAGGCCGACGAGCTATGGCTACACCTTC

j_gene: TRBJ1-1
v_gene: TRBV7-8
d_gene: -
abundance: few
CDR3aa: CASSLALLDTEAFF
CDR3nt: TGTGCCAGCAGCTTAGCACTTCTCGACACTGAAGCTTTCTTT

j_gene: TRBJ1-2
v_gene: TRBV7-6
d_gene: -
abundance: -
CDR3aa: CASSLRSGQSNYGYTF
CDR3nt: TGTGCCAGCAGCTTAAGGAGCGGTCAGAGTAACTATGGCTACACCTTC

j_gene: TRBJ2-7
v_gene: TRBV27
d_gene: TRBD1
abundance: -
CDR3aa: CASRKPQGSSYEQYF
CDR3nt: TGTGCCAGCAGGAAACCACAGGGGAGCTCCTACGAGCAGTACTTC

j_gene: TRBJ2-7
v_gene: TRBV23-1
d_gene: TRBD1
abundance: -
CDR3aa: CASSQCQDRDLSYEQYF
CDR3nt: TGCGCCAGCAGTCAATGTCAAGACAGGGACCTTTCCTACGAGCAGTACTTC

j_gene: TRBJ2-7
v_gene: TRBV5-1
d_gene: TRBD1
abundance: -
CDR3aa: CASSFQEGTGGSEQYF
CDR3nt: TGCGCCAGCAGCTTCCAGGAGGGGACAGGGGGCTCCGAGCAGTACTTC

j_gene: TRBJ2-7
v_gene: TRBV30
d_gene: TRBD2
abundance: -
CDR3aa: CAWSSGMAGGTYEQYF
CDR3nt: TGTGCCTGGAGTTCGGGCATGGCGGGAGGGACCTACGAGCAGTACTTC

j_gene: TRBJ1-1
v_gene: TRBV7-9
d_gene: -
abundance: -
CDR3aa: CASSPAGLGAEAFF
CDR3nt: TGTGCCAGCAGCCCCGCGGGACTTGGCGCTGAAGCTTTCTTT

j_gene: TRBJ1-4
v_gene: TRBV25-1
d_gene: TRBD1
abundance: once
CDR3aa: CASSEFGQGKEKLFF
CDR3nt: TGTGCCAGCAGTGAATTTGGACAGGGGAAGGAAAAACTGTTTTTT

j_gene: TRBJ1-4
v_gene: TRBV5-1
d_gene: -
abundance: -
CDR3aa: CASRGGSNEKLFF
CDR3nt: TGCGCCAGCAGGGGGGGGTCGAATGAAAAACTGTTTTTT